This entry lists 14 T cell receptor beta chains sequenced from one sample in a study of T cells in women clearing cervical HPV infection. Here immunoSEQ multiplex PCR was the method, and the copy in TCRdb shows in-frame clones only, minus some. This sample lists approximately 44,000 clones; its ten largest clones have 7% to 9.5%. Material for sequencing was blood buffy coat. The receptors come from a woman aged 18 to 75 with a cervical HPV16 infection that either progressed to CIN3+ or cleared (not recorded which).

Of note for this clone: The CDR3 is cut off 3 residues early in the read; its end comes from the germline J gene. This sequence joins TRBV5-4 and TRBJ2-7; TRBD2 matches 7 bases. Per the germline V gene, CDR1 is SGHNT and CDR2 is YYREEE (reference sequence). The trim removed 3 bases at V and 3 bases at J, leaving 9 bases unmatched. The CDR3 covers 15 residues. This chain's CDR3 is CASSSVGGSGYEQYF. Partial CDR3 DNA: TGTGCCAGCAGCTCCGTGGGCGGGAGTGGCTACGAG.

Regarding this clone: The read terminates 3 residues before the CDR3 end, so the remaining end is supplied by the germline J gene. The J gene is TRBJ2-3, the V gene TRBV6-1; D might be TRBD1 (6 bases). CDR3 length: 16 residues. Trimming pared 2 bases from V and 2 bases from J, leaving 14 bases between. Germline V gene sequence: CDR1 MNHNS, CDR2 SASEGT. CDR3 residues: CASSEWEGGTTDTQYF. Partial CDR3 DNA: TGTGCCAGCAGTGAATGGGAAGGGGGTACCACAGATACG.

Worth noting for this clone: From the germline J gene comes the end of the CDR3, since the read stops 3 residues before it. This sequence joins TRBV20-1 and TRBJ1-2, with 7 bases that match TRBD1. Germline V lookup: CDR1 DFQATT, CDR2 SNEGSKA (reference sequence). The CDR3 is 18 amino acids. V gave up 0 bases and J gave up 2 bases; unmatched junction bases: 15. The CDR3 loop is CSARDALEGAFLNYGYTF. The sequenced part of the CDR3 DNA is TGCAGTGCTAGAGATGCATTGGAGGGGGCCTTTTTAAACTATGGC.

Turning to this clone: The CDR3 end lies 3 residues beyond the end of the read and is filled in from the germline J gene. This chain connects TRBV19 to TRBJ1-2, with 7 bases that match TRBD1. The CDR3 is made up of 15 amino acids. Germline V CDR1 and CDR2: LNHDA, SQIVND (reference sequence). The CDR3 bases that were read are TGTGCCAGTAGTATGGTCGGTGACAGGGCAAGAGGC. This encodes CASSMVGDRARG. The whole CDR3 protein is CASSMVGDRARGYTF.

About this clone: The CDR3 end lies 3 residues beyond the end of the read and is filled in from the germline J gene. J is TRBJ2-1 and V is TRBV20-1, with 8 bases matching TRBD2. V shed 5 bases and J 2 bases; nucleotides not matched to a gene: 2. This CDR3 has 13 residues. From germline, CDR1 is DFQATT and CDR2 SNEGSKA (reference sequence). The covered CDR3 bases are TGCAGTGCTGCAGCGGGGGCCTACAATGAG. Protein product: CSAAAGAYNE. The entire CDR3 sequence reads CSAAAGAYNEQFF.

With regard to this clone: The DNA ends 3 residues before the CDR3 does, and the rest of the CDR3 is filled in from the germline J gene. The chain combines TRBV2 with TRBJ1-6, with a tentative D call TRBD1 (6 bases). Trimming stripped 5 bases from V and 6 bases from J, with 17 bases between. Germline V gene lookup returns CDR1 SNHLY and CDR2 FYNNEI. This CDR3 contains 16 residues. The CDR3 loop reads CASSPPKRGINSPLHF. The covered CDR3 bases are TGTGCCAGCAGTCCACCTAAGAGGGGGATTAATTCACCC.

Concerning this clone: The CDR3 end lies 3 residues beyond the end of the read and is filled in from the germline J gene. The chain carries TRBV4-1 and TRBJ1-1; D may be TRBD1 (5 bases). CDR1 and CDR2 from the germline V gene are MGHRA and YSYEKL. The length of the CDR3 is 16 residues. With 3 bases removed from V and 4 bases from J, the gap between germline ends came to 18 bases. The CDR3 loop reads CASSQGGGTGVTEAFF. The sequenced CDR3 bases are TGCGCCAGCAGCCAGGGCGGAGGCACAGGAGTCACTGAA.

Notes on this clone: The missing CDR3 end, 3 residues past where the read stops, is filled in from the germline J gene. The rearrangement links TRBV5-1 to TRBJ2-2, with 8 bases matching TRBD1. V was pared by 4 bases and J by 0 bases, with 2 bases of the junction left unmatched. Germline CDR1 and CDR2: SGHRS and YFSETQ. The CDR3 extends over 15 amino acids. The DNA read from the CDR3 is TGCGCCAGCAGCCCGGACAGGGCGAACACCGGGGAG. Its protein is CASSPDRANTGE. The whole CDR3 protein reads CASSPDRANTGELFF.

CDR3 amino acids: CASSSGQGVGENQPQHF. Partial CDR3 DNA: TGTGCCAGTAGTAGCGGACAGGGGGTAGGAGAGAATCAGCCC. The chain carries TRBV19 and TRBJ1-5; 10 bases match TRBD1. Coverage ceases 3 residues before the CDR3 finishes, and the germline J gene fills in the end. Germline V CDR1 and CDR2: LNHDA, SQIVND (reference sequence). The V segment lost 4 bases and the J segment 4 bases; nucleotides outside the gene matches: 10. The CDR3 covers 17 residues.

About this clone: The read terminates 3 residues ahead of where the CDR3 ends, so the germline J gene completes it. The chain couples TRBV13 to TRBJ2-5; tentatively, D is TRBD2 (7 bases). Germline V gene sequence: CDR1 PRHDT, CDR2 FYEKMQ (reference sequence). V was trimmed by 4 bases and J by 1 base, leaving 10 bases between them. This CDR3 region has 14 residues. The DNA read from the CDR3 is TGTGCCAGCAGCTCCCGGGGGGCCCAAGAGACC. It translates to CASSSRGAQET. The complete CDR3 sequence is CASSSRGAQETQYF.

For this clone: The observed sequence ends 3 residues before the CDR3 terminus, with the missing tail filled in from the germline J gene. This chain uses TRBV28 with TRBJ1-2, with D perhaps matching TRBD1 (5 bases). CDR1 MDHEN and CDR2 SYDVKM come from the germline V gene. CDR3 length: 14 amino acids. Trimming left V 11 bases short and J 1 base short, with 17 bases between. The sequenced part of the CDR3 DNA is TGTGCCGGATCTCAGGGAGAGGATAACTATGGC. Encoded protein: CAGSQGEDNYG. The CDR3 in its entirety is CAGSQGEDNYGYTF.

As to this clone: The DNA ends 3 residues before the CDR3 does, and the rest of the CDR3 is filled in from the germline J gene. The rearrangement links TRBV5-1 to TRBJ2-3, with D tentatively TRBD1 (5 bases). The CDR3 covers 15 residues. The germline gives CDR1 SGHRS, CDR2 YFSETQ. V was clipped by 4 bases and J by 2 bases, with 14 bases between them. The CDR3 region is CASSINGQITDTQYF. The DNA read from the CDR3 is TGCGCCAGCAGCATAAACGGACAAATCACAGATACG.

As for this clone: The missing CDR3 end, 3 residues past where the read stops, is filled in from the germline J gene. This chain uses TRBV6-4 with TRBJ2-2, with a possible D match to TRBD2 (6 bases). The germline CDR1 and CDR2 sequences are MRHNA and SNTAGT. The CDR3 spans 12 residues. Trimming took off 5 bases at V and 5 bases at J, with 6 bases between the two ends. The CDR3 region is CASSSGTGELFF. The sequenced CDR3 bases are TGTGCCAGCAGTAGCGGGACCGGGGAG.

Remarks on this clone: The read ends 3 residues before the CDR3 terminus; that terminus is restored from the germline J gene. Other DNA sequences in this sample translate to the same CDR3. The chain carries TRBV7-6 and TRBJ2-3, with D uncertain. V was shortened by 0 bases and J by 4 bases, with 2 bases between the two germline ends. Germline loops: CDR1 SGHVS, CDR2 FNYEAQ. CDR3 size: 12 residues. The CDR3 DNA, read in part, is TGTGCCAGCAGCTTAGCCGCAGATACG. Amino acid sequence: CASSLAADT. The full CDR3 protein is CASSLAADTQYF. The full variable domain, rest sourced from reference TRBV7-6 and TRBJ2-3, is GAGVSQSPRYKVTKRGQDVALRCDPISGHVSLYWYRQALGQGPEFLTYFNYEAQQDKSGLPNDRFSAERPEGSISTLTIQRTEQRDSAMYRCASSLAADTQYFGPGTRLTVL.